What follows describes a single T cell receptor (beta chain). The data originate from a study of blood T cell repertoires in COVID-19. Study background: Specimens from acute and convalescent COVID-19 originated in the United States, Italy and Spain. In each case, the material was cDNA or gDNA derived from T cells, B-cell-depleted T cells, or PBMCs.

Participants had their cohort set by participant-reported clinical history. Original data processing: Amplification with reference gene primers provided the estimates of nucleated cell counts. Only in-frame clones appear in the TCRdb table, and some are missing; sequencing was by immunoSEQ multiplex PCR. D and trimming were read from the DNA, whereas the V and J calls and clone size are those reported in that table. The data contain a few hundred thousand clones, approximately 86% of them singletons. From germline, CDR1 is SNHLY and CDR2 FYNNEI. The CDR3 loop spans 14 amino acids. J was trimmed by 6 bases and V by 11 bases; bases with no gene match: 14.

Source material: PBMCs or T cells enriched from blood (not recorded which). This chain connects TRBV2 to TRBJ2-7; 9 positions match TRBD2. The clonotype originates from a middle-aged woman with acute COVID-19. The CDR3: CAGTPGLAPSEQYF. The CDR3 region has the DNA TGTGCCGGAACTCCGGGACTAGCTCCCTCCGAGCAGTACTTC.